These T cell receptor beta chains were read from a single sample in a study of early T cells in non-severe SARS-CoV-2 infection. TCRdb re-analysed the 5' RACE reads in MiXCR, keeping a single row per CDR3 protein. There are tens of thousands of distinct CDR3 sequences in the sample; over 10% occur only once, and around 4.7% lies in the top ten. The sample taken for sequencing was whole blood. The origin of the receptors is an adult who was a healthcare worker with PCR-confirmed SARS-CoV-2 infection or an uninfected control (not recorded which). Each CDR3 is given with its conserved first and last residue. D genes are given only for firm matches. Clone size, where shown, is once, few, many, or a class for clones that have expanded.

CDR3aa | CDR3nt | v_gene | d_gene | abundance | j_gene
CASSLDPNRGRTGELFF | TGTGCCAGCAGCTTAGATCCCAACAGGGGGCGGACCGGGGAGCTGTTTTTT | TRBV11-2 | TRBD1 | . | TRBJ2-2
CASSLLGEDTIYF | TGTGCCAGCAGTTTACTCGGGGAGGACACCATATATTTT | TRBV12-3/TRBV12-4 | . | many | TRBJ1-3
CSVVAGGEETQYF | TGCAGCGTTGTGGCTGGCGGGGAAGAGACCCAGTACTTC | TRBV29-1 | . | . | TRBJ2-5
CASSAGGSYEQYF | TGTGCCAGCAGCGCAGGGGGATCCTACGAGCAGTACTTC | TRBV5-5 | TRBD1 | few | TRBJ2-7
CSASGGTYSYEQYF | TGCAGTGCTAGCGGGGGGACCTACTCCTACGAGCAGTACTTC | TRBV20-1 | TRBD2 | many | TRBJ2-7
CASSLADYNEQFF | TGCGCCAGCAGCTTGGCAGATTACAATGAGCAGTTCTTC | TRBV5-1 | . | many | TRBJ2-1
CSATRLNLVSEQYF | TGCAGTGCAACTCGACTAAATCTGGTCTCCGAGCAGTACTTC | TRBV20-1 | . | many | TRBJ2-7
CASSAFAGITYEQYF | TGTGCCAGCAGTGCTTTCGCCGGGATAACCTACGAGCAGTACTTC | TRBV25-1 | . | few | TRBJ2-7
CASSVGQGFVQYF | TGTGCCAGCAGCGTAGGACAGGGGTTCGTGCAGTACTTC | TRBV7-6 | TRBD1 | many | TRBJ2-7
CASRPPGQLYGYTF | TGCGCCAGCAGGCCTCCGGGACAGCTCTATGGCTACACCTTC | TRBV4-1 | TRBD1 | few | TRBJ1-2
CASSSRLGRDEQFF | TGTGCCAGCAGCTCCAGACTAGGGCGTGATGAGCAGTTCTTC | TRBV7-6 | . | many | TRBJ2-1
CASSEVSTEKLFF | TGTGCCAGCAGTGAAGTGTCCACTGAAAAACTGTTTTTT | TRBV6-1 | . | many | TRBJ1-4
CSAHEGRSQEKLFF | TGCAGTGCCCACGAAGGTCGCAGTCAGGAAAAACTGTTTTTT | TRBV20-1 | . | many | TRBJ1-4
CASSYSSRTRPGNEQFF | TGTGCCAGCAGTTACTCGTCTCGGACTAGACCAGGGAATGAGCAGTTCTTC | TRBV6-7 | TRBD2 | many | TRBJ2-1
CASSPRTSGDRGTQYF | TGCGCCAGCAGCCCCCGGACTAGCGGGGACAGGGGAACGCAGTATTTT | TRBV5-1 | TRBD2 | many | TRBJ2-3
CASGLAPPGDYGYTF | TGTGCTAGTGGTTTGGCCCCCCCGGGGGACTATGGCTACACCTTC | TRBV12-5 | . | many | TRBJ1-2